Described below is a single T cell receptor beta chain sequence and its context. This specimen belongs to a study of blood T cell repertoires in COVID-19. In the study overall: Samples came from the United States, Italy and Spain, spanning acute and convalescent COVID-19. The cDNA or gDNA used as material had been derived from T cells, B-cell-depleted T cells, or PBMCs.

Only in-frame clones appear in the TCRdb table, and some are missing; sequencing was by immunoSEQ multiplex PCR. The repertoire consists of 400,000 to 500,000 clones, with approximately 87% occurring once and the leading ten covering 1.5% to 2%. All enrollees were roughly 18 to 100 years old and from 25 or so US areas. Cohorts were determined from participant-reported clinical history. V was pared by 1 base and J by 3 bases, with 13 bases between. The CDR3 has 15 amino acids. CDR1 is SGHNT, CDR2 YYREEE, per germline (reference sequence). The sequenced sample consisted of PBMCs or T cells enriched from blood (not recorded which). This chain joins TRBV5-4 and TRBJ1-1, with D possibly TRBD1 on 6 matching bases. The source of this sequence is a woman aged 40 to 50 who had recovered from COVID-19. DNA for the CDR3: TGTGCCAGCAGCTTGATCGCAGGGGAAGACACTGAAGCTTTCTTT. This translates into CASSLIAGEDTEAFF. Variable domain in full (rest from reference TRBV5-4 and TRBJ1-1): ETGVTQSPTHLIKTRGQQVTLRCSSQSGHNTVSWYQQALGQGPQFIFQYYREEENGRGNFPPRFSGLQFPNYSSELNVNALELDDSALYLCASSLIAGEDTEAFFGQGTRLTVV.